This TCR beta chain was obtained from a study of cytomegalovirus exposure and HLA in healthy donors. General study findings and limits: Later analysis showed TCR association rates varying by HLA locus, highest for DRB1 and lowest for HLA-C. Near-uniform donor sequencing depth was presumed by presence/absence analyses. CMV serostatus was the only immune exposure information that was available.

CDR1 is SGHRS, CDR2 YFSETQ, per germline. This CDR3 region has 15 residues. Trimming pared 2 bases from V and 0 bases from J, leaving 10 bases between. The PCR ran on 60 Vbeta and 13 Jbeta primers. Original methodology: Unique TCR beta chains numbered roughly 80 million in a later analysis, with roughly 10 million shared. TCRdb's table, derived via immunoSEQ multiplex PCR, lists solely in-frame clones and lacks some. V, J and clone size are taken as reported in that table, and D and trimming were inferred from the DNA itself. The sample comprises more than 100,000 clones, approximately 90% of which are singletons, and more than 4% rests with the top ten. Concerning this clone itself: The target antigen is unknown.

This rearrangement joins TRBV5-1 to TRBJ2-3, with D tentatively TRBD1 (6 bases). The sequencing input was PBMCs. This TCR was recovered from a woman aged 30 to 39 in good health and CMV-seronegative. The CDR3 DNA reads TGCGCCAGCAGCTTTGCAGGGGCCAGCACAGATACGCAGTATTTT. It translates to CASSFAGASTDTQYF. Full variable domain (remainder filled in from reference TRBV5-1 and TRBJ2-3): KAGVTQTPRYLIKTRGQQVTLSCSPISGHRSVSWYQQTPGQGLQFLFEYFSETQRNKGNFPGRFSGRQFSNSRSEMNVSTLELGDSALYLCASSFAGASTDTQYFGPGTRLTVL.